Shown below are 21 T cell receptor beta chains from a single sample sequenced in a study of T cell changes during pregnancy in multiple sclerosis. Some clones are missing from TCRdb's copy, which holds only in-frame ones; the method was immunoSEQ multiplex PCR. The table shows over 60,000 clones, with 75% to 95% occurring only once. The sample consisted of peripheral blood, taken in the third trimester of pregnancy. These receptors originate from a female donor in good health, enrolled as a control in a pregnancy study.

As DNA, the CDR3 is TGTGCCAGCAGCAAGGGGGCTCAGCCCCAGCATTTT. Protein product: CASSKGAQPQHF. The rearrangement uses TRBV7-2 and TRBJ1-5, with 7 bases lining up with TRBD1. Germline CDR1 reads SGHTA; CDR2 reads FQGNSA. The CDR3 spans 12 residues. The V segment lost 5 bases and the J segment 6 bases; nucleotides outside the gene matches: 1.

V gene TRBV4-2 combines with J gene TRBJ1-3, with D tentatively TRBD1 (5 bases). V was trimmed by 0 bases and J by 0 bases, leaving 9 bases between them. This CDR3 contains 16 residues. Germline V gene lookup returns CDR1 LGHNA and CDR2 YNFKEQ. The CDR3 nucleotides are TGTGCCAGCAGCCAAGATTCAGGGCGCTCTGGAAACACCATATATTTT. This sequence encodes CASSQDSGRSGNTIYF.

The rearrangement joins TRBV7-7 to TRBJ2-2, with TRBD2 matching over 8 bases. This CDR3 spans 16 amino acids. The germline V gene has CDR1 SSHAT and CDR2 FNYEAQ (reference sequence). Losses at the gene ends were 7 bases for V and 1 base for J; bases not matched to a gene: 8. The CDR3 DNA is TGTGCCAGCACCTGGGCTCTAGCGGGGAACACCGGGGAGCTGTTTTTT. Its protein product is CASTWALAGNTGELFF.

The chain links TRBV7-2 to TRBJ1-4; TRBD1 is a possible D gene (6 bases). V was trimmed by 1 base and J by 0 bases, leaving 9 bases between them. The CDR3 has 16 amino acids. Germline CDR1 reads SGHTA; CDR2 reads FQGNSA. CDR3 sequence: CASSLGQDTTNEKLFF. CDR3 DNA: TGTGCCAGCAGCTTAGGACAGGATACAACTAATGAAAAACTGTTTTTT.

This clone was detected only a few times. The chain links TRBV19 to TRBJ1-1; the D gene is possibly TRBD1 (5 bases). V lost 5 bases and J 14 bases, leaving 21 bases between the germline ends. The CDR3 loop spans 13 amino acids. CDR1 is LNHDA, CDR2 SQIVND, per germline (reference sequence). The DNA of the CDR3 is TGTGCCAGTAGTGTCCCTCGGGGGATCCGGCTATTCTTT. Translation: CASSVPRGIRLFF.

CDR3 in amino acids: CASSIVSSNAVGEKLFF. The CDR3, as DNA: TGCGCCAGCAGCATTGTGTCCTCCAACGCGGTCGGTGAAAAACTGTTTTTT. This chain connects TRBV4-3 to TRBJ1-4, with D uncertain. Trimming removed 5 bases at V and 7 bases at J, with 23 bases between. Germline-derived CDR1 and CDR2 are LGHNA and YSLEER. This CDR3 is 17 amino acids long.

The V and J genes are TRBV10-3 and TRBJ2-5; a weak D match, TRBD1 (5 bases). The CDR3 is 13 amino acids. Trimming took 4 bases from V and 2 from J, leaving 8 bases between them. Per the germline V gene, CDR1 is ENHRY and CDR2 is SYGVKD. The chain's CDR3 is CAISGQRQETQYF. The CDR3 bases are TGTGCCATCAGTGGACAGAGGCAAGAGACCCAGTACTTC.

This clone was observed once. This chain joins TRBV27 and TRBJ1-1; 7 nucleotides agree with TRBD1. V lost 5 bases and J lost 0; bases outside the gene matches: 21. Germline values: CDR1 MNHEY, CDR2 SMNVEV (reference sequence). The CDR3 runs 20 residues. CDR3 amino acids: CASSPLHQYPPGQMNTEAFF. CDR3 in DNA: TGTGCCAGCAGTCCCCTCCATCAATATCCTCCGGGACAGATGAACACTGAAGCTTTCTTT.

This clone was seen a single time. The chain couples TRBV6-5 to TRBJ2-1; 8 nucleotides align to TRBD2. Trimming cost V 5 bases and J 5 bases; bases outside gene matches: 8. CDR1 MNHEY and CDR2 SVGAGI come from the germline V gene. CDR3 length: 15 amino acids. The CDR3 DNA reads TGTGCCAGCAGTACCGAATTAGCGGGGAACAATGAGCAGTTCTTC. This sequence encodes CASSTELAGNNEQFF.

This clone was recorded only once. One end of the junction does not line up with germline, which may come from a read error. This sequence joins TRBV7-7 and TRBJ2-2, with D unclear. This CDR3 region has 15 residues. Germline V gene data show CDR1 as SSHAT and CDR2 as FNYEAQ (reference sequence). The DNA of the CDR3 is TGTGCTAGCAGCCCCGAAAGGTTAGCCGGCGGGGAGCTGTTTTTT. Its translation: CASSPERLAGGELFF.

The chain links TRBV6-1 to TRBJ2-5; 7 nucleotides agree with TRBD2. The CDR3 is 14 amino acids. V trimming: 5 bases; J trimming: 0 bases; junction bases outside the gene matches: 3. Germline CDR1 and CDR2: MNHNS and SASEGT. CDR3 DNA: TGTGCCAGCAGTCCCGGGGGGTACCAAGAGACCCAGTACTTC. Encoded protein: CASSPGGYQETQYF.

CDR3 DNA sequence: TGTGCCAGCACCCCCCAGGATGGCCTGTCGTGGGAGCAGTTCTTC. This encodes CASTPQDGLSWEQFF. The J gene is TRBJ2-1, the V gene TRBV7-2, with D hard to call. The CDR3 spans 15 residues. Germline CDR1 reads SGHTA; CDR2 reads FQGNSA. V was trimmed by 7 bases and J by 10 bases, leaving 23 bases between them.

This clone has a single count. CDR3 in DNA: TGTGCCAGCAGCCGGGACATCTTTAATTCACCCCTCCACTTT. Its translation: CASSRDIFNSPLHF. The genes are TRBV14 and TRBJ1-6; tentative D call: TRBD1 (6 bases). V gave up 4 bases and J gave up 6 bases, with 10 bases separating them. CDR3 length: 14 amino acids. CDR1 SGHDN and CDR2 FVKESK come from the germline V gene. Full variable domain (rest looked up from reference TRBV14 and TRBJ1-6): EAGVTQFPSHSVIEKGQTVTLRCDPISGHDNLYWYRRVMGKEIKFLLHFVKESKQDESGMPNNRFLAERTGGTYSTLKVQPAELEDSGVYFCASSRDIFNSPLHFGNGTRLTVT.

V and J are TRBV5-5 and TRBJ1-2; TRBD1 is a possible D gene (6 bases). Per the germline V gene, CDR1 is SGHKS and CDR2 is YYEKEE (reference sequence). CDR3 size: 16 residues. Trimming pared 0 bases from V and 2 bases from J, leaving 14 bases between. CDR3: CASSLAWDTRNYGYTF. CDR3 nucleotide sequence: TGTGCCAGCAGCTTGGCTTGGGACACTAGAAACTATGGCTACACCTTC. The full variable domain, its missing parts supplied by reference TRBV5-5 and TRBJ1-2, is DAGVTQSPTHLIKTRGQQVTLRCSPISGHKSVSWYQQVLGQGPQFIFQYYEKEERGRGNFPDRFSARQFPNYSSELNVNALLLGDSALYLCASSLAWDTRNYGYTFGSGTRLTVV.

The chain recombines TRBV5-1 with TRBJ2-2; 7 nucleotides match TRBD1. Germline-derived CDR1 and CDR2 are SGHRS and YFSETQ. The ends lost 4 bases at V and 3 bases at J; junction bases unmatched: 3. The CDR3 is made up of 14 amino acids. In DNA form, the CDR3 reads TGCGCCAGCAGCGGGACAGTCGACACCGGGGAGCTGTTTTTT. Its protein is CASSGTVDTGELFF.

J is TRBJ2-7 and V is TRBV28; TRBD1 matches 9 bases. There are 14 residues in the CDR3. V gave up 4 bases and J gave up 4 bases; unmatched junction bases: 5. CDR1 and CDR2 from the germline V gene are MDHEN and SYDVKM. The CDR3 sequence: CASSSQGQGYEQYF. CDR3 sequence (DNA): TGTGCCAGCAGTTCACAGGGACAGGGTTACGAGCAGTACTTC.

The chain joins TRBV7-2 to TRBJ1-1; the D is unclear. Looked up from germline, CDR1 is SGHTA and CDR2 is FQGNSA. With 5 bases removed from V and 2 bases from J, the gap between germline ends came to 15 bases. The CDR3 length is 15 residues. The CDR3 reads CASSLRELLNTEAFF. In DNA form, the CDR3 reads TGTGCCAGCAGCCTCCGGGAGCTCCTAAACACTGAAGCTTTCTTT.

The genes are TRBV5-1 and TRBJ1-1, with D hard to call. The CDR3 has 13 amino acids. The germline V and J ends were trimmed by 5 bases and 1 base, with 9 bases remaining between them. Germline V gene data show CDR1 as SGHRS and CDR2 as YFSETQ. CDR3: CASREGGNTEAFF. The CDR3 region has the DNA TGCGCCAGCAGAGAGGGAGGGAACACTGAAGCTTTCTTT.

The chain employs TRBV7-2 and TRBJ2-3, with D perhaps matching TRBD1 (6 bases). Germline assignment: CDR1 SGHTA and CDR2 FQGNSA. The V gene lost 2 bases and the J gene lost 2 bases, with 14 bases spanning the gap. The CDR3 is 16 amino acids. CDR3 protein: CASSLLTGIPTDTQYF. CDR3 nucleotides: TGTGCCAGCAGCTTACTGACAGGTATTCCCACAGATACGCAGTATTTT.

This CDR3 reads CASRSGDTQYF. DNA of the CDR3: TGTGCCAGCAGGTCGGGAGATACGCAGTATTTT. The V and J genes are TRBV6-5 and TRBJ2-3; D ambiguous. The germline gives CDR1 MNHEY, CDR2 SVGAGI. CDR3 length: 11 amino acids. Trimming took 6 bases from V and 5 from J, leaving 6 bases between them.

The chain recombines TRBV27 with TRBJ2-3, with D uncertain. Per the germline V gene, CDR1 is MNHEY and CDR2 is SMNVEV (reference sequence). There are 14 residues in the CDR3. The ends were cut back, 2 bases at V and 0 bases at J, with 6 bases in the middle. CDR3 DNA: TGTGCCAGCAGTTTAGCCAGGAGCACAGATACGCAGTATTTT. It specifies CASSLARSTDTQYF.